The 28 T cell receptor beta chains below were found in one sample sequenced in a study of OX40 agonist ivuxolimab in advanced cancers. Assay used: immunoSEQ multiplex PCR; TCRdb lists only in-frame clones, some missing. The sample lists about 45,000 clones, more than 75% seen once, with about 15% in the top ten. Specimen: CD4+ or CD8+ T cells sorted from blood, collected in a trial of the OX40 agonist ivuxolimab. The origin of the receptors is an adult with an advanced solid tumor such as melanoma, head and neck, liver or kidney cancer.

This rearrangement joins TRBV9 to TRBJ2-7; D is possibly TRBD2 (6 bases). V was clipped by 5 bases and J by 7 bases, with 13 bases between them. The V gene's germline CDR1 is SGDLS and CDR2 YYNGEE. This CDR3 has 12 residues. The CDR3 is CASRSLGGEQYF. In DNA, the CDR3 is TGTGCCAGCAGGTCCTTGGGAGGTGAGCAGTACTTC.

This clone was recorded a few times. V is TRBV4-1 and J is TRBJ2-1; D may match TRBD1 or TRBD2 (5 bases each). This CDR3 has 16 amino acids. Germline V gene sequence: CDR1 MGHRA, CDR2 YSYEKL. V lost 1 base and J 0 bases, leaving 10 bases between the germline ends. The CDR3 loop reads CASSQAGHTSYNEQFF. The CDR3 DNA reads TGCGCCAGCAGCCAAGCGGGGCACACCTCCTACAATGAGCAGTTCTTC.

The table lists this clone with a few counts. This chain links TRBV13 with TRBJ2-7; D gene uncertain. The CDR3 has 12 residues. V lost 5 bases to trimming and J lost 1 base, with 6 bases between them. Germline values: CDR1 PRHDT, CDR2 FYEKMQ (reference sequence). This CDR3 reads CASSAASYEQYF. The CDR3 region has the DNA TGTGCCAGCAGCGCCGCTTCCTACGAGCAGTACTTC.

The chain joins TRBV28 to TRBJ2-7; D gene unclear. The CDR3 totals 10 residues. With 6 bases removed from V and 4 bases from J, the gap between germline ends came to 4 bases. Germline V gives CDR1 MDHEN, CDR2 SYDVKM. The CDR3 nucleotides are TGTGCCAGCAGCGATTACGAGCAGTACTTC. This codes for CASSDYEQYF.

The chain has TRBV5-4 and TRBJ2-3; D might be TRBD2 (6 bases). The CDR3 is made up of 15 amino acids. The germline gives CDR1 SGHNT, CDR2 YYREEE (reference sequence). V was trimmed by 2 bases and J by 2 bases, leaving 12 bases between them. The CDR3 coding sequence is TGTGCCAGCAGCTTTTTTGCGGGAAACACAGATACGCAGTATTTT. This translates into CASSFFAGNTDTQYF.

In DNA, the CDR3 is TGTGCCAGCAGTTACTCGGGGGGCCAGGCGACCCAGTACTTC. Its translation: CASSYSGGQATQYF. This chain uses TRBV6-5 with TRBJ2-5, with D possibly called TRBD1 or TRBD2 (6 bases each). The CDR3 covers 14 residues. Germline values: CDR1 MNHEY, CDR2 SVGAGI. With 0 bases removed from V and 7 bases from J, the gap between germline ends came to 12 bases.

This chain joins TRBV9 and TRBJ2-1; 7 bases align to TRBD2. Losses at the gene ends were 0 bases for V and 2 bases for J; bases not matched to a gene: 2. The CDR3 loop spans 15 amino acids. Germline loops: CDR1 SGDLS, CDR2 YYNGEE. The CDR3 DNA sequence: TGTGCCAGCAGCGTAGAGAGCGGGGCCTACAATGAGCAGTTCTTC. Protein: CASSVESGAYNEQFF.

J is TRBJ2-7 and V is TRBV27, with D maybe TRBD1 (5 bases). V lost 5 bases, J lost 0 bases, and 11 bases lay in between. The CDR3 is 14 residues long. The germline V gene has CDR1 MNHEY and CDR2 SMNVEV (reference sequence). In DNA, the CDR3 is TGTGCCAGCAGTCCCCGGACACTCTCCTACGAGCAGTACTTC. Encoded protein: CASSPRTLSYEQYF.

The V call is TRBV7-2, the J call TRBJ2-3, with 10 bases that match TRBD2. Germline loops: CDR1 SGHTA, CDR2 FQGNSA. The CDR3 is 16 residues long. Unmatched junction bases numbered 15, after V lost 4 bases and J lost 11 bases. The CDR3 coding sequence is TGTGCCAGCAGCTCCCGGGGACTAGCGACACAGGGGAAGCAGTATTTT. As protein: CASSSRGLATQGKQYF.

The J gene is TRBJ2-7, the V gene TRBV7-2; D call uncertain. The CDR3 runs 11 residues. CDR1 and CDR2 from the germline V gene are SGHTA and FQGNSA. The V and J ends lost 7 bases and 3 bases respectively, with 7 bases between them. As DNA, the CDR3 is TGTGCCAGCACCATAGACTACGAGCAGTACTTC. It is translated as CASTIDYEQYF.

This clone rates as medium-sized. V usage is TRBV2 and J usage is TRBJ2-3; TRBD2 aligns across 8 bases. Germline CDR1 reads SNHLY; CDR2 reads FYNNEI. Trimming took 7 bases from V and 4 from J; bases not matched to a gene: 13. CDR3 length: 16 amino acids. The CDR3 region is CASNLAGGGYADTQYF. DNA of the CDR3: TGTGCCAGCAACCTCGCGGGAGGTGGATATGCAGATACGCAGTATTTT.

This clone has just a few counts. The V gene is TRBV5-4, the J gene TRBJ1-1; D is uncertain. The germline gives CDR1 SGHNT, CDR2 YYREEE (reference sequence). Trimming removed 1 base at V and 8 bases at J, with 9 bases between. The CDR3 runs 12 residues. The chain's CDR3 is CASSLFLTEAFF. DNA of the CDR3: TGTGCCAGCAGCTTGTTTCTTACCGAAGCTTTCTTT.

The chain is built from TRBV27 and TRBJ2-1; D unclear. The CDR3 is 15 amino acids. V was shortened by 2 bases and J by 6 bases, with 14 bases between the two germline ends. CDR1 and CDR2 from the germline V gene are MNHEY and SMNVEV (reference sequence). Written as DNA, the CDR3 is TGTGCCAGCAGTTTAGGGCCAGAAACAGTCAATGAGCAGTTCTTC. This sequence encodes CASSLGPETVNEQFF.

V and J are TRBV15 and TRBJ2-7; TRBD2 matches 11 bases. In germline, CDR1 is LNHNV, CDR2 YYDKDF (reference sequence). V gave up 0 bases and J gave up 2 bases; unmatched junction bases: 9. The CDR3 contains 18 residues. The CDR3 loop reads CATSREGSGRAGTYEQYF. The CDR3 nucleotides are TGTGCCACCAGCAGAGAAGGTAGCGGGAGGGCCGGAACCTACGAGCAGTACTTC.

Of note for this clone: Within the sample, other DNA sequences also encode this same CDR3. The chain recombines TRBV5-4 with TRBJ2-7; D is undetermined. The CDR3 loop spans 11 amino acids. The V end was cut by 5 bases, the J end by 2 bases, with 5 bases between. Germline loops: CDR1 SGHNT, CDR2 YYREEE (reference sequence). Written as DNA, the CDR3 is TGTGCCAGCAGTTCCACCTACGAGCAGTACTTC. It specifies CASSSTYEQYF.

CDR3 bases: TGTGCCAGCAGCCGTGGGGGTGAAAAACTGTTTTTT. It yields the protein CASSRGGEKLFF. The J gene is TRBJ1-4, the V gene TRBV9; weak D call: TRBD1 (5 bases). The germline CDR1 and CDR2 sequences are SGDLS and YYNGEE. V lost 4 bases to trimming and J lost 7 bases, with 8 bases between them. The CDR3 is 12 amino acids.

The V call is TRBV27, the J call TRBJ2-5; 8 nucleotides match TRBD2. CDR1 is MNHEY, CDR2 SMNVEV, per germline (reference sequence). The CDR3 length is 14 residues. V shed 6 bases, J shed 2 bases, and the junction held 5 bases outside the gene matches. The CDR3 protein is CASRNGGAQETQYF. CDR3 DNA: TGTGCCAGCAGAAACGGGGGGGCACAAGAGACCCAGTACTTC.

This chain uses TRBV6-1 with TRBJ2-7; the D gene is possibly TRBD2 (6 bases). V dropped 6 bases and J dropped 0 bases, with 9 bases sitting between them. The CDR3 is 13 residues long. Per germline, CDR1 MNHNS and CDR2 SASEGT. The CDR3 DNA follows: TGTGCCAGCAGGGACGGGAGCTCCTACGAGCAGTACTTC. Protein product: CASRDGSSYEQYF.

The chain couples TRBV9 to TRBJ2-7, with TRBD2 matching 8 bases. Germline CDR1 SGDLS, CDR2 YYNGEE. With 0 bases clipped from V and 2 bases from J, the junction kept 10 bases outside the gene matches. The CDR3 runs to 17 residues. The CDR3 nucleotides read TGTGCCAGCAGCGTAGGAAGGCCGGGACTAGAGGCCTACGAGCAGTACTTC. It translates to CASSVGRPGLEAYEQYF. Variable domain in full (rest from reference TRBV9 and TRBJ2-7): DSGVTQTPKHLITATGQRVTLRCSPRSGDLSVYWYQQSLDQGLQFLIQYYNGEERAKGNILERFSAQQFPDLHSELNLSSLELGDSALYFCASSVGRPGLEAYEQYFGPGTRLTVT.

The chain recombines TRBV6-1 with TRBJ2-3, with D perhaps assigned TRBD1 or TRBD2 (5 bases each). V lost 4 bases, J lost 1 base, and 12 bases lay in between. The CDR3 is 15 amino acids. Germline CDR1 MNHNS, CDR2 SASEGT. CDR3 sequence (DNA): TGTGCCAGCAGTGTCGGGGCCTCGCGCACAGATACGCAGTATTTT. It translates to CASSVGASRTDTQYF.

The chain uses TRBV27 and TRBJ2-2; D possibly corresponds to TRBD2 (6 bases). The V end lost 8 bases, the J end lost 5 bases, and 15 bases lay between the germline ends. This CDR3 is 14 amino acids long. Germline loops: CDR1 MNHEY, CDR2 SMNVEV (reference sequence). CDR3 nucleotides: TGTGCCAGCCTGCGGGGAGACGGGACCGGGGAGCTGTTTTTT. This encodes CASLRGDGTGELFF.

The genes are TRBV28 and TRBJ1-1; 8 nucleotides align to TRBD1. The trim removed 3 bases at V and 0 bases at J, leaving 9 bases unmatched. CDR1 and CDR2 (germline): MDHEN, SYDVKM. The CDR3 spans 17 residues. In nucleotides, the CDR3 is TGTGCCAGCAGTTTCCTCGGACAGGGTGCCATGAACACTGAAGCTTTCTTT. Translated: CASSFLGQGAMNTEAFF.

The V call is TRBV10-3, the J call TRBJ1-1; TRBD1 matches 7 bases. This CDR3 spans 14 amino acids. Germline V gene sequence: CDR1 ENHRY, CDR2 SYGVKD. V was clipped by 6 bases and J by 3 bases; unmatched bases: 7. This CDR3 is CAIRETGADTEAFF. The CDR3 bases are TGTGCCATCAGAGAAACAGGGGCGGACACTGAAGCTTTCTTT.

This clone was counted at least ten times. This chain connects TRBV19 to TRBJ2-1; 9 positions match TRBD1. CDR1 is LNHDA, CDR2 SQIVND, per germline (reference sequence). This CDR3 region has 15 residues. The J segment lost 6 bases and the V segment lost 6 bases, leaving 9 bases of the junction unmatched. This CDR3 is CASSNRGPYPNEQFF. As DNA, the CDR3 is TGTGCCAGTAGCAACAGGGGGCCATACCCCAATGAGCAGTTCTTC. Full variable domain (rest looked up from reference TRBV19 and TRBJ2-1): DGGITQSPKYLFRKEGQNVTLSCEQNLNHDAMYWYRQDPGQGLRLIYYSQIVNDFQKGDIAEGYSVSREKKESFPLTVTSAQKNPTAFYLCASSNRGPYPNEQFFGPGTRLTVL.

J is TRBJ1-2 and V is TRBV27; 7 bases map to TRBD1. Germline CDR1 MNHEY, CDR2 SMNVEV (reference sequence). The CDR3 covers 17 residues. J gave up 0 bases and V 2 bases, and 9 bases lay outside the gene matches. CDR3 coding DNA: TGTGCCAGCAGTTTACGGGGACAGTCCAGCTCTAACTATGGCTACACCTTC. Translation: CASSLRGQSSSNYGYTF.

The rearrangement links TRBV6-5 to TRBJ2-3; D possibly corresponds to TRBD2 (5 bases). The germline gives CDR1 MNHEY, CDR2 SVGAGI. CDR3 length: 12 residues. Trimming shortened V by 6 bases and J by 4 bases, and 8 bases separated the two germline ends. CDR3: CASRLGADTQYF. The CDR3 coding sequence is TGTGCCAGCAGACTCGGGGCAGATACGCAGTATTTT.

J is TRBJ2-7 and V is TRBV9, with D maybe TRBD2 (6 bases). Germline loops: CDR1 SGDLS, CDR2 YYNGEE. The CDR3 has 15 amino acids. Trimming took 6 bases from V and 1 from J, leaving 17 bases between them. CDR3 nucleotides: TGTGCCAGCACGCACTCGGGAGACTGGTCCTACGAGCAGTACTTC. This encodes CASTHSGDWSYEQYF. The variable domain in full, completed from reference TRBV9 and TRBJ2-7, reads DSGVTQTPKHLITATGQRVTLRCSPRSGDLSVYWYQQSLDQGLQFLIQYYNGEERAKGNILERFSAQQFPDLHSELNLSSLELGDSALYFCASTHSGDWSYEQYFGPGTRLTVT.

This clone appeared once. The rearrangement links TRBV28 to TRBJ1-6; D call uncertain. There are 17 residues in the CDR3. Per the germline V gene, CDR1 is MDHEN and CDR2 is SYDVKM. V was clipped by 6 bases and J by 0 bases, with 15 bases between them. This CDR3 reads CASSSDRLSSYNSPLHF. CDR3 DNA sequence: TGTGCCAGCAGCTCAGACCGCCTGAGCTCCTATAATTCACCCCTCCACTTT. Full variable domain (rest looked up from reference TRBV28 and TRBJ1-6): DVKVTQSSRYLVKRTGEKVFLECVQDMDHENMFWYRQDPGLGLRLIYFSYDVKMKEKGDIPEGYSVSREKKERFSLILESASTNQTSMYLCASSSDRLSSYNSPLHFGNGTRLTVT.